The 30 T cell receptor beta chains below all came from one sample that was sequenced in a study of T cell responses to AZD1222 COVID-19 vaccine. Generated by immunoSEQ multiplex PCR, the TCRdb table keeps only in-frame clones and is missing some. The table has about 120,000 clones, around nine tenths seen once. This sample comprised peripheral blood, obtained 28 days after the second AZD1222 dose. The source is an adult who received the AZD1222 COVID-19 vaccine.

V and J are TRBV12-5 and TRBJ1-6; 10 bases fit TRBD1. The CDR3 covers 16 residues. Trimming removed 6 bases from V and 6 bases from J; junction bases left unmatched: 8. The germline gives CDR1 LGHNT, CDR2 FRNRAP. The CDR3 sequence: CASGLPRDRGNSPLHF. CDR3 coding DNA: TGTGCTAGTGGCCTTCCAAGGGACAGGGGTAATTCACCCCTCCACTTT.

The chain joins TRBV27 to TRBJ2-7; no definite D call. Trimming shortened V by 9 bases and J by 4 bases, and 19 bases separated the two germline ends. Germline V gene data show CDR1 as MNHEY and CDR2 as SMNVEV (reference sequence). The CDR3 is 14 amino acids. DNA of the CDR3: TGTGCCAGTGCTCCCGCAAGCCCCCGTTACGAGCAGTACTTC. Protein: CASAPASPRYEQYF.

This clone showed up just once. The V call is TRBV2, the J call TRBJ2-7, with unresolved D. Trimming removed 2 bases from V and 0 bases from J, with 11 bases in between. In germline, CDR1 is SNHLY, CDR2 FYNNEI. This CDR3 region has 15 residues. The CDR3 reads CASSEMASFSYEQYF. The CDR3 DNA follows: TGTGCCAGCAGTGAAATGGCTTCGTTCTCCTACGAGCAGTACTTC.

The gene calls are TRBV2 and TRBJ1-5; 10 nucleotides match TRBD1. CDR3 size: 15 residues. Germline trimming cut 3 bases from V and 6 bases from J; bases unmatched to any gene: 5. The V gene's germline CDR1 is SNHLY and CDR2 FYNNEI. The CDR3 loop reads CASSDRQGAAQPQHF. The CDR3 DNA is TGTGCCAGCAGTGATAGACAGGGGGCCGCTCAGCCCCAGCATTTT.

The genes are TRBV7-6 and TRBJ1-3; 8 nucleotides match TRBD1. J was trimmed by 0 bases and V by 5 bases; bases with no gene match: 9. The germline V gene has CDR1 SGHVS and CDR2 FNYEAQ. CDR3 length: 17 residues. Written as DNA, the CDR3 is TGTGCCAGCAGCGGGAGGACAGGGAGCTTCTCTGGAAACACCATATATTTT. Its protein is CASSGRTGSFSGNTIYF.

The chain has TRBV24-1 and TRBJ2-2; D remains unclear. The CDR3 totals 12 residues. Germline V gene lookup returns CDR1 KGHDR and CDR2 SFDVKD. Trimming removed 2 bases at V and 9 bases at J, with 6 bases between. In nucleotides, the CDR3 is TGTGCCACCAGTGATTCAGACAGGGAGCTGTTTTTT. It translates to CATSDSDRELFF.

The CDR3 DNA reads as TGTGCCAGCAGCAACCGGGACAGGGGGCTGCATCAGCAGTACTTC. Its translation is CASSNRDRGLHQQYF. The rearrangement joins TRBV11-2 to TRBJ2-7; 12 positions match TRBD1. Germline loops: CDR1 SGHAT, CDR2 FQNNGV. The CDR3 has 15 residues. J lost 8 bases, V lost 5 bases, and 10 bases had no gene match. Together with reference TRBV11-2 and TRBJ2-7, the CDR3 gives the full variable domain: EAGVAQSPRYKIIEKRQSVAFWCNPISGHATLYWYQQILGQGPKLLIQFQNNGVVDDSQLPKDRFSAERLKGVDSTLKIQPAKLEDSAVYLCASSNRDRGLHQQYFGPGTRLTVT.

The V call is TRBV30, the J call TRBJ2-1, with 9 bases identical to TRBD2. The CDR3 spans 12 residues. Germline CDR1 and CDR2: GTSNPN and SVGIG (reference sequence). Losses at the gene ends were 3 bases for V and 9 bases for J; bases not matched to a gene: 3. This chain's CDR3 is CAWSASGIEQFF. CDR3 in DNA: TGTGCCTGGAGCGCTAGCGGGATTGAGCAGTTCTTC.

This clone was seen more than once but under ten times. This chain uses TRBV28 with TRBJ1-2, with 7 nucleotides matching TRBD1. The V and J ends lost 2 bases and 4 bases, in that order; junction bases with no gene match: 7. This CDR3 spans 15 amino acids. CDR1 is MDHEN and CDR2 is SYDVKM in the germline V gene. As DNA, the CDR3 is TGTGCCAGCAGTTTAAGGAGTCAGGGGGTCTATGGCTACACCTTC. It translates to CASSLRSQGVYGYTF.

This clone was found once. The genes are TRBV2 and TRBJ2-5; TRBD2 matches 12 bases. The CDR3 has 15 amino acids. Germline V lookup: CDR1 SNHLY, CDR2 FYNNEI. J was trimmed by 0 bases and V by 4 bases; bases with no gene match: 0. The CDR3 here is CASSGLAGDQETQYF. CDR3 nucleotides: TGTGCCAGCAGTGGACTAGCGGGGGACCAAGAGACCCAGTACTTC.

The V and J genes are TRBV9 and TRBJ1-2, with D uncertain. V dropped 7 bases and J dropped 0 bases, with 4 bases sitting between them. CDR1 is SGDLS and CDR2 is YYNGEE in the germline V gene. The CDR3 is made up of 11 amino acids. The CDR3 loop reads CASLTNYGYTF. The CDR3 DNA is TGTGCCAGCCTAACTAACTATGGCTACACCTTC.

Written as DNA, the CDR3 is TGTGCCAGCAGTGCCCCGGGACTAGCGGGGATAAGGGAGCTGTTTTTT. Translation gives CASSAPGLAGIRELFF. The V and J genes are TRBV25-1 and TRBJ2-2; 13 bases are a match to TRBD2. Trimming took 4 bases from V and 9 from J; bases not matched to a gene: 8. The CDR3 is made up of 16 amino acids. Germline loops: CDR1 MGHDK, CDR2 SYGVNS.

CDR3: CASSDLNYRETQYF. In DNA form, the CDR3 reads TGTGCCAGCAGTGACCTGAACTATAGGGAGACCCAGTACTTC. The rearrangement uses TRBV6-1 and TRBJ2-5; D gene ambiguous. The germline V gene encodes CDR1 MNHNS and CDR2 SASEGT. V was trimmed by 3 bases and J by 5 bases, leaving 13 bases between them. This CDR3 is built from 14 residues.

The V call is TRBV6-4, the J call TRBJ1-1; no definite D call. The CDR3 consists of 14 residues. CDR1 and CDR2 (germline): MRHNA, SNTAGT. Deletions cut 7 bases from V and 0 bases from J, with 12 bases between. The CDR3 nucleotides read TGTGCCAGCAAGCCGTTTTCGGTGAACACTGAAGCTTTCTTT. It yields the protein CASKPFSVNTEAFF.

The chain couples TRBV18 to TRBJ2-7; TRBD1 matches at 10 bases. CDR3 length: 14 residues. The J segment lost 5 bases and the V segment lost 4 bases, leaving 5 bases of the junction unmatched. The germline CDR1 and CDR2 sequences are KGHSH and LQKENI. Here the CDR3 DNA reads TGTGCCAGCTCACGGGGACAGGGGATCAACGAGCAGTACTTC. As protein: CASSRGQGINEQYF.

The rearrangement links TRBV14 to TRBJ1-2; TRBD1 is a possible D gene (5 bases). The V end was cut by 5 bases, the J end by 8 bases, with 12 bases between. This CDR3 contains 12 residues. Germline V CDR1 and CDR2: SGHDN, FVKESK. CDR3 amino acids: CASSFDRAGYTF. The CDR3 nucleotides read TGTGCCAGCAGCTTTGACAGAGCCGGCTACACCTTC.

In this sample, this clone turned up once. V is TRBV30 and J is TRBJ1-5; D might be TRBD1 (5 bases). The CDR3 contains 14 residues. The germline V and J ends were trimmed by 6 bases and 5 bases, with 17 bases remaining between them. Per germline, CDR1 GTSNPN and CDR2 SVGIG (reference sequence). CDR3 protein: CACSSGGVDQPQHF. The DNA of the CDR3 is TGTGCCTGTTCGAGCGGGGGTGTAGATCAGCCCCAGCATTTT. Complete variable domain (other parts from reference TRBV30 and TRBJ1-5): SQTIHQWPATLVQPVGSPLSLECTVEGTSNPNLYWYRQAAGRGLQLLFYSVGIGQISSEVPQNLSASRPQDRQFILSSKKLLLSDSGFYLCACSSGGVDQPQHFGDGTRLSIL.

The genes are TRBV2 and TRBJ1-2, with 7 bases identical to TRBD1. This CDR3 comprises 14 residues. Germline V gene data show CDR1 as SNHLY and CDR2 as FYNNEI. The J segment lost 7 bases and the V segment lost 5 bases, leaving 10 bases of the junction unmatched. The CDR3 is CASSLTGEGAGYTF. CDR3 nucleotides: TGTGCCAGCAGTCTTACAGGGGAGGGGGCTGGCTACACCTTC.

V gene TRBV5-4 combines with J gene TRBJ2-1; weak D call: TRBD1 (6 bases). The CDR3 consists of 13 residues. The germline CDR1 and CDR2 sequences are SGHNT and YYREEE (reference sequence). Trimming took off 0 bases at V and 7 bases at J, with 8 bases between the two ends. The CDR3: CASSLDRENEQFF. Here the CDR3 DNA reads TGTGCCAGCAGCTTGGACAGGGAGAATGAGCAGTTCTTC.

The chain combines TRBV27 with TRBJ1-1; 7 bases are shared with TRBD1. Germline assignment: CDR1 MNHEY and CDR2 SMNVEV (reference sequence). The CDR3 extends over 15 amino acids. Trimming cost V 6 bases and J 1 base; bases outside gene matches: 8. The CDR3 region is CASSARGPRNTEAFF. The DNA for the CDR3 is TGTGCCAGCAGCGCTAGGGGGCCACGGAACACTGAAGCTTTCTTT.

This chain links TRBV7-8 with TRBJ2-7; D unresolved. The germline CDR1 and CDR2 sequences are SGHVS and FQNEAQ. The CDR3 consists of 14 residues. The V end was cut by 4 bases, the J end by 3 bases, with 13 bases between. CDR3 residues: CASSSFGVSYEQYF. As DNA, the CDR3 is TGTGCCAGCAGCTCATTCGGCGTTAGCTACGAGCAGTACTTC.

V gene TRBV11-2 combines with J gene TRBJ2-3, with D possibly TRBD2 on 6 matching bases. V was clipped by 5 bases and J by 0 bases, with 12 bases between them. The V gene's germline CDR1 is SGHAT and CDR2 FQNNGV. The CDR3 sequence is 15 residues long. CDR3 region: CASSHAAGSTDTQYF. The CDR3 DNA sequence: TGTGCCAGCAGCCACGCGGCGGGGAGCACAGATACGCAGTATTTT.

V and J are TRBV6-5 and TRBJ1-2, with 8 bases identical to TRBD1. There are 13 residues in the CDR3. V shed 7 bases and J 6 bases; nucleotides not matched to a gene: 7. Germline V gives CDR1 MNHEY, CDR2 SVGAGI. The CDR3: CASISQGANGYTF. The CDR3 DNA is TGTGCCAGCATTTCCCAGGGGGCCAATGGCTACACCTTC.

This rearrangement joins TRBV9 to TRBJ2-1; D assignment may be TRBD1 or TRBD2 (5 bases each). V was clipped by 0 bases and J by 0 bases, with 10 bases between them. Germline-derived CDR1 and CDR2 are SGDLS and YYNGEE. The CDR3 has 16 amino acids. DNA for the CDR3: TGTGCCAGCAGCGTAGACCCAGGGAGCTCCTACAATGAGCAGTTCTTC. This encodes CASSVDPGSSYNEQFF.

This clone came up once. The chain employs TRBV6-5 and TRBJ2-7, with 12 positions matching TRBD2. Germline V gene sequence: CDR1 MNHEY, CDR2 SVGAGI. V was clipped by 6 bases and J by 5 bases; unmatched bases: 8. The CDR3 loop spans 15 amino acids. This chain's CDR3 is CASSRLAGEGHEQYF. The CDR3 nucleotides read TGTGCCAGCAGCCGACTAGCGGGAGAGGGCCACGAGCAGTACTTC.

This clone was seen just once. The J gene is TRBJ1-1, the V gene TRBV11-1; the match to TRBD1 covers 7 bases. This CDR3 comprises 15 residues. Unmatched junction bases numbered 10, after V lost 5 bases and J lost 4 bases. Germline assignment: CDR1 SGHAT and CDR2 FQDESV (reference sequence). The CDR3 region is CASSPGRGPGTEAFF. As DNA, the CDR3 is TGTGCCAGCAGCCCAGGGAGGGGGCCGGGCACTGAAGCTTTCTTT. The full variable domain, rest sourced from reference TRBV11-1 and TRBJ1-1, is EAEVAQSPRYKITEKSQAVAFWCDPISGHATLYWYRQILGQGPELLVQFQDESVVDDSQLPKDRFSAERLKGVDSTLKIQPAELGDSAMYLCASSPGRGPGTEAFFGQGTRLTVV.

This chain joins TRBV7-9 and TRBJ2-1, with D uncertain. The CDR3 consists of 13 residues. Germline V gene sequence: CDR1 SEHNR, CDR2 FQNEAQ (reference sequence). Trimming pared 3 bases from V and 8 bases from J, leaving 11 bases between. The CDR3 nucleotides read TGTGCCAGCAGCTTTGCGACCTGGGATGAGCAGTTCTTC. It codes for CASSFATWDEQFF.

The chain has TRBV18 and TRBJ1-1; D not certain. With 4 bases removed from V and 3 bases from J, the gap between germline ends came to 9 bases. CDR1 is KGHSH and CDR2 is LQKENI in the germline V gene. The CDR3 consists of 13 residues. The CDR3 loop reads CASSLLADTEAFF. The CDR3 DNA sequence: TGTGCCAGCTCACTGTTAGCGGACACTGAAGCTTTCTTT.

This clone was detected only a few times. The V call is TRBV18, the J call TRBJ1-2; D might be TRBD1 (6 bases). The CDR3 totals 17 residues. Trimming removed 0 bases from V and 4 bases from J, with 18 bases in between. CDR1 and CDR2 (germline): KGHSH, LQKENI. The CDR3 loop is CASSPPSAGGQSYGYTF. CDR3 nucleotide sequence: TGTGCCAGCTCACCACCGAGTGCTGGGGGCCAAAGCTATGGCTACACCTTC.

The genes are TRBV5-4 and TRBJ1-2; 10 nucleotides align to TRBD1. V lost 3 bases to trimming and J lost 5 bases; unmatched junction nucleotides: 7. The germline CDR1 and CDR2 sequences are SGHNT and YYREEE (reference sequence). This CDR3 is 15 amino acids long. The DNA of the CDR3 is TGTGCCAGCAGCTCGCTCGGGACAGGGGATTATGGCTACACCTTC. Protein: CASSSLGTGDYGYTF.